Presented here are 2 T cell receptor beta chains from one specimen sequenced in a study of beta chain features in type 1 diabetes. Antigens of these TCRs are unknown. The whole isolated RNA underwent reverse transcription, so sequencing captured expressed TCRB transcripts. The repertoire was sequenced with immunoSEQ multiplex PCR; TCRdb's copy has only in-frame clones and lacks some. This table holds approximately 250,000 clones, roughly a tenth found once. Notes on the study in general: Among all four CD4+ subsets, Type 1 diabetes patients had TCRB CDR3s that were moderately but significantly shorter.

The sequencing sample was made of naive CD4+ T cells from blood. The receptor source for this set is a man aged 25-45 years with type 1 diabetes.

This clone has a handful of counts. The J gene is TRBJ2-5, the V gene TRBV7-2, with D possibly matching TRBD1 (6 bases). Germline CDR1 SGHTA, CDR2 FQGNSA. V lost 5 bases and J lost 5, with 12 bases in between. This CDR3 contains 13 residues. The chain's CDR3 is CASSGGQGETQYF. Here the CDR3 DNA reads TGTGCCAGCAGCGGGGGCCAGGGGGAGACCCAGTACTTC.

The chain couples TRBV28 to TRBJ2-3; 9 bases fit TRBD2. Germline CDR1 and CDR2: MDHEN and SYDVKM. The CDR3 has 16 amino acids. J gave up 4 bases and V 3 bases, and 8 bases lay outside the gene matches. The CDR3 DNA follows: TGTGCCAGCAGTTTGGGTGGCGGGGGGGTCTCAGATACGCAGTATTTT. Its protein product is CASSLGGGGVSDTQYF.